This TCR beta chain comes out of a study of blood T cell repertoires in COVID-19. This CDR3 region has 14 residues. Germline CDR1 SGHTA, CDR2 FQGTGA. V gave up 3 bases and J gave up 2 bases, with 8 bases separating them. Sequenced by immunoSEQ multiplex PCR; TCRdb stores in-frame clones only, minus some. The profile covers 50,000 to 60,000 clones, with 88% appearing a single time and 8.5% taken by the ten largest. What was sequenced was peripheral blood. The chain carries TRBV7-3 and TRBJ2-1, with D perhaps matching TRBD1 (5 bases). This sequence was found in a man in his 60s with active COVID-19. CDR3 DNA sequence: TGTGCCAGCAGCTTCCAGGGCACCTACAATGAGCAGTTCTTC. As protein: CASSFQGTYNEQFF.